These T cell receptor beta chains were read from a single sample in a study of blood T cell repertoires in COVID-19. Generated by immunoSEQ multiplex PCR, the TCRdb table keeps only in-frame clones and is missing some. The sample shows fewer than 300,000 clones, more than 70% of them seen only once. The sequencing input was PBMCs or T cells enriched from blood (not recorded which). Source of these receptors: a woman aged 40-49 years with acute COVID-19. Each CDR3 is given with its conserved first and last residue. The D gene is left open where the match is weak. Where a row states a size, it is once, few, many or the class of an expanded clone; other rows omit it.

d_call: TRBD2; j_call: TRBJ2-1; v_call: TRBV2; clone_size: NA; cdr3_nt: TGTGCCAGCAGTGAAACGCTAGCGGGAGCCGCTGAGCAGTTCTTC; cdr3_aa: CASSETLAGAAEQFF
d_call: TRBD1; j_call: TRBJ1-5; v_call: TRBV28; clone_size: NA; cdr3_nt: TGTGCCAGCAGTCCGGGGATCAGGGGGTGGGGCAATCAGCCCCAGCATTTT; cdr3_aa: CASSPGIRGWGNQPQHF
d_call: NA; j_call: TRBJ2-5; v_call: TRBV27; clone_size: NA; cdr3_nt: TGTGCCAGCAGTTTATCGAAGTTGGAGGGGTCCCCACAAGAGACCCAGTACTTC; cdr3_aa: CASSLSKLEGSPQETQYF
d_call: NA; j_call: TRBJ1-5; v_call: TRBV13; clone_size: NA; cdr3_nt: TGTGCCAGCAGCTTAGGCCTCAAGCGGCCCCAGCATTTT; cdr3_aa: CASSLGLKRPQHF
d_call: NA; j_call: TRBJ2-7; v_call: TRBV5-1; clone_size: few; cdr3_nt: TGCGCCAGCAGCTTGGCTGGCGGAACCTACGAGCAGTACTTC; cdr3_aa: CASSLAGGTYEQYF
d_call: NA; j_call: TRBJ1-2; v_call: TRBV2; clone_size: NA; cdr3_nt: TGTGCCAGCATGACAGCCAGGGACTATGGCTACACCTTC; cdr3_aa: CASMTARDYGYTF
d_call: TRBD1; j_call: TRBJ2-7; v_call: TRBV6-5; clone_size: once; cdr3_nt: TGTGCCAGCAGACGAACAGGGGGCGCCTACGAGCAGTACTTC; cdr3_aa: CASRRTGGAYEQYF
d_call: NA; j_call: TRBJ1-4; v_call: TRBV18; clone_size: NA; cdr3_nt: TGTGCCAGCTCACACCGGGGTAATGAAAAACTGTTTTTT; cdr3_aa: CASSHRGNEKLFF
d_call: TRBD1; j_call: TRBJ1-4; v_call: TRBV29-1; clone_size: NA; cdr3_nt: TGCAGCGTTGGCGGGACAGGGGGTGAAAAACTGTTTTTT; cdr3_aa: CSVGGTGGEKLFF
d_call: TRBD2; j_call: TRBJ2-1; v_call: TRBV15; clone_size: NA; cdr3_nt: TGTGCCACCAGCCCTGGGAGCGGGAGTCCCAATGAGCAGTTCTTC; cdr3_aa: CATSPGSGSPNEQFF
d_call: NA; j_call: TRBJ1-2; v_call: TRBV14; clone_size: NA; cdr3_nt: TGTGCCAGCAGCCAAGATTTGTGGTCAGGGTATGGCTACACCTTC; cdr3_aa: CASSQDLWSGYGYTF
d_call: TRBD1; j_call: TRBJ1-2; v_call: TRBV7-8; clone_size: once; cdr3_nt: TGTGCCAGCAGCTTACCCGACAGGGGGCGGAATGGCTACACCTTC; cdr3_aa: CASSLPDRGRNGYTF
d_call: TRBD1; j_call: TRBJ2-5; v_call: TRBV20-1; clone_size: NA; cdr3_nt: TGCAGTGCTAGTGGGACAGGGGGTAGAGAGACCCAGTACTTC; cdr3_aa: CSASGTGGRETQYF
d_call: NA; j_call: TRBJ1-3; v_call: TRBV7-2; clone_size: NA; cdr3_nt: TGTGCCAGCAGCTTTACTGAGGGAAACACCATATATTTT; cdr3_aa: CASSFTEGNTIYF
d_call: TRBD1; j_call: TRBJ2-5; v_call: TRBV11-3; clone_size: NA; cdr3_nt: TGTGCCAGCAGCTTAGGGGACAGGGGTTTTGAGACCCAGTACTTC; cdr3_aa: CASSLGDRGFETQYF
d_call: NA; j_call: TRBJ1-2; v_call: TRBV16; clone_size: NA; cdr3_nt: TGTGCCAGCAGCCAAAGCGGGTATGGCTACACCTTC; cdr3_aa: CASSQSGYGYTF
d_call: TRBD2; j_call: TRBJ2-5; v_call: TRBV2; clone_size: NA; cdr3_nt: TGTGCCAGCAGTGAAGAGGTAAGGGTCACTAGCGGGAGGGAAGAGACCCAGTACTTC; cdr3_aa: CASSEEVRVTSGREETQYF
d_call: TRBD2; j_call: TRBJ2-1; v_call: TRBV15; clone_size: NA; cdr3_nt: TGTGCCACCGACAGCGGGACCTACAATGAGCAGTTCTTC; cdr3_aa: CATDSGTYNEQFF
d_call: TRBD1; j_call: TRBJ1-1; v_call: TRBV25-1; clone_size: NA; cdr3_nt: TGTGCCAGCAGTGAATTTACAGGGGGCGGGATGAACACTGAAGCTTTCTTT; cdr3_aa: CASSEFTGGGMNTEAFF
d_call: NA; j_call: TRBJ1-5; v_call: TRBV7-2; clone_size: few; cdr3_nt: TGTGCCAGCAGCTTGGGGCAGGGGTATCAGCCCCAGCATTTT; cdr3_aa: CASSLGQGYQPQHF
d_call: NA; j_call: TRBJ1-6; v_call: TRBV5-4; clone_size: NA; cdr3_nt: TGTGCCAGCAGCTTTAGTGATTCACCCCTCCACTTT; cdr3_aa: CASSFSDSPLHF
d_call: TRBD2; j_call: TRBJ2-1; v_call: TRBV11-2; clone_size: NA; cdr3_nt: TGTGCCAGCAGCTTATCTAGCGGGTATGAGCAGTTCTTC; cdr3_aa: CASSLSSGYEQFF
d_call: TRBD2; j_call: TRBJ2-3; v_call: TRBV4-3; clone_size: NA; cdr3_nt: TGCGCCAGCAGCCAAACGGGACTAGCGGGAGGGCCCAAAGATACGCAGTATTTT; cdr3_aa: CASSQTGLAGGPKDTQYF
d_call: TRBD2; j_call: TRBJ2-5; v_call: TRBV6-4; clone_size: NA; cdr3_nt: TGTGCCAGCAGTGAACTAGCGGGAGAAGTAGAGACCCAGTACTTC; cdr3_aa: CASSELAGEVETQYF
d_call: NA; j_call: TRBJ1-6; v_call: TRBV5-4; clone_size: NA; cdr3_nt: TGTGCCAGCAGCTCCATCGATCGGACTACAAATTCACCCCTCCACTTT; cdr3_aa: CASSSIDRTTNSPLHF
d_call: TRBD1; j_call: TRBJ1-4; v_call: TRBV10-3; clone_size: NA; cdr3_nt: TGTGCCACCGCGACAGGGGGCGGTGAAAAACTGTTTTTT; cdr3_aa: CATATGGGEKLFF
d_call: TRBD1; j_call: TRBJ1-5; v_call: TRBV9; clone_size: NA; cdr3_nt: TGTGCCAGCAGCACAGGACAGGGGGGTCAGCCCCAGCATTTT; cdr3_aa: CASSTGQGGQPQHF
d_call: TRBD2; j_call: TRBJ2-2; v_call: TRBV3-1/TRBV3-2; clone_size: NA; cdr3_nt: TGTGCCAGCAGCCAAGAAAGGCTAGCGGGAGGCGTCGTTACCACCGGGGAGCTGTTTTTT; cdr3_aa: CASSQERLAGGVVTTGELFF
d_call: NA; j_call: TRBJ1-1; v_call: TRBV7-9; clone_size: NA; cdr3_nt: TGTGCCAGCAGCACCCCAGGGACTGAAGCTTTCTTT; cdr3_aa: CASSTPGTEAFF
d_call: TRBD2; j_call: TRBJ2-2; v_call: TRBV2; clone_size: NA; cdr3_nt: TGTGCCAGGAAGAGAACTAGCGGGAGCGAAACTACCGGGGAGCTGTTTTTT; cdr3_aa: CARKRTSGSETTGELFF
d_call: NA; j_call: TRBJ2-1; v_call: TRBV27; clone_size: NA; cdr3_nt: TGTGCCAGCAGTGTCAACCCCCTACTAGCCTACAATGAGCAGTTCTTC; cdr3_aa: CASSVNPLLAYNEQFF
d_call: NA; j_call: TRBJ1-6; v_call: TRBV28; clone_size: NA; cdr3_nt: TGTGCCAGCAGTTTGGTCGAGGGCACCCTCCACTTT; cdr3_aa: CASSLVEGTLHF
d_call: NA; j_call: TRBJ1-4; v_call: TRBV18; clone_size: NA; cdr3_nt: TGTGCCAGCTCACCGCCGGGGCGGGGAAAACTGTTTTTT; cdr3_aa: CASSPPGRGKLFF
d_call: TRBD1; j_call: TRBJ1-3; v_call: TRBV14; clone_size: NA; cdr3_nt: TGTGCCAGCAGCCGGGGACAGCCATCTGGAAACACCATATATTTT; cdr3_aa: CASSRGQPSGNTIYF
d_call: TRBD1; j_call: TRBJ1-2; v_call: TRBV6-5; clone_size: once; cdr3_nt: TGTGCCAGCAGTTTGGGACAGGATGAAAGCTATGGCTACACCTTC; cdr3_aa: CASSLGQDESYGYTF
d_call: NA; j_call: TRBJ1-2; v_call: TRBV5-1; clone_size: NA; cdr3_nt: TGCGCCAGCAGCAGCTCAGGGGCAACTAACTATGGCTACACCTTC; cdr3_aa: CASSSSGATNYGYTF
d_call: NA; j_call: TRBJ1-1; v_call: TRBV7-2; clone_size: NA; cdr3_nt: TGTGCCAGCAGCTTAAAACGGGAGGACACTGAAGCTTTCTTT; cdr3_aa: CASSLKREDTEAFF
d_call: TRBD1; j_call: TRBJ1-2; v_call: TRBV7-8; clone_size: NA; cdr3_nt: TGTGCCAGCAGCGCATTCGGGACAGGGGTCTATGGCTACACCTTC; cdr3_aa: CASSAFGTGVYGYTF
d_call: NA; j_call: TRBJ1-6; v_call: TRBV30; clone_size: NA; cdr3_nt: TGTGCCTGGAGCGACAAAGTCAGAGGGAATTCACCCCTCCACTTT; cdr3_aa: CAWSDKVRGNSPLHF
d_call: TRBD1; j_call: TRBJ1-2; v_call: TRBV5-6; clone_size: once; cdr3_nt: TGTGCCAGCAGCTCCAGGTCTGGACAGGGGAGCTATGGCTACACCTTC; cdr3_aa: CASSSRSGQGSYGYTF
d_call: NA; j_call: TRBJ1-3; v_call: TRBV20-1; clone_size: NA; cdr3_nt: TGCAGTGCTAGAGATAGAAACACCATATATTTT; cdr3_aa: CSARDRNTIYF
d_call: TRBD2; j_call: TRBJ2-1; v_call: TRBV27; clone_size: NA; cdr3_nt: TGTGCCAGCAGTGATCTAGCGGGAAAGGACGAGCAGTTCTTC; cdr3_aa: CASSDLAGKDEQFF
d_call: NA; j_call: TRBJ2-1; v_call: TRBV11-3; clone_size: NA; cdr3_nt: TGTGCCAGCAGCAAGACTAGGGAGAATGAGCAGTTCTTC; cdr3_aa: CASSKTRENEQFF
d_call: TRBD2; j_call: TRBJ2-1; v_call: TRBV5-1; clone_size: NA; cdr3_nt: TGCGCCAGCAGCACTATCGGGACTAGCGGGAGGGACTACAATGAGCAGTTCTTC; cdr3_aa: CASSTIGTSGRDYNEQFF
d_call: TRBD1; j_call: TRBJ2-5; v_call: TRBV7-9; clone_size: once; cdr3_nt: TGTGCCAGCAGCTTTATAGAGGGACAGGGTAAAGAGACCCAGTACTTC; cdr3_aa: CASSFIEGQGKETQYF
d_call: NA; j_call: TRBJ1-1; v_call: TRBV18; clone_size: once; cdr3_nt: TGTGCCAGCTCACCCATGGACAGTACTGAAGCTTTCTTT; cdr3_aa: CASSPMDSTEAFF
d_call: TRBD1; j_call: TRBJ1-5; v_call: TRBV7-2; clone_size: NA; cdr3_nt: TGTGCCAGCAGCTCAAGAACAGGGGTTCAGCCCCAGCATTTT; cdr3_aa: CASSSRTGVQPQHF
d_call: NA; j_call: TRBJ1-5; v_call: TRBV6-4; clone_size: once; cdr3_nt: TGTGCCAGCAGTGACTCCAGTAGCAATCAGCCCCAGCATTTT; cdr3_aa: CASSDSSSNQPQHF
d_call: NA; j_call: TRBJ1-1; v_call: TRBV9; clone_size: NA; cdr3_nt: TGTGCCAGCAGCTCACAGAGGAACACTGAAGCTTTCTTT; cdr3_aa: CASSSQRNTEAFF
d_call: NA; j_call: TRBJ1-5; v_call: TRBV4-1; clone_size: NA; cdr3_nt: TGCGCCAGCAGCCGGTCTTATCAGGGGACGGGCCAGCCCCAGCATTTT; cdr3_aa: CASSRSYQGTGQPQHF
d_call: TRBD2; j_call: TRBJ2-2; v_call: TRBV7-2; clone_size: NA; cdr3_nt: TGTGCCAGCAGCTTAGAGCCTAGCGGGAGCACCGGGGAGCTGTTTTTT; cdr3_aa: CASSLEPSGSTGELFF
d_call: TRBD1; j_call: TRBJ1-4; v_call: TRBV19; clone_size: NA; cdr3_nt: TGTGCCAGTAGTCCTGGGACAGTAAGGGAAAAACTGTTTTTT; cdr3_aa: CASSPGTVREKLFF